This TCR beta chain was recorded in a study of blood T cells in healthy people across ages (dated by TCRdb to the mid-2010s). About the investigation overall: In model experiments, template switching captured roughly one uniquely barcoded TCR beta cDNA molecule for every two T cells. To track age-related changes in TCR beta repertoire diversity, the study relied on deep sequencing normalized with unique cDNA molecular identifiers. Four age groups were formed from the donors: young (average approximately 15 years), middle-aged (approximately 40), aged (62) and long-lived (more than 75). To avoid experimental bias, donors of different ages were spread randomly across the sequencing lanes. Using the same blood draw, the study looked at two additional independent replicas of 1 million unique cDNA reads for two donors, one aged 18 to 30 and the other aged 80 or older. Results the study describes overall, beyond this receptor: Because profiling used bulk unsorted PBMCs, naive and antigen-experienced compartments could not be compared conclusively. As age increased, observed TCR beta diversity per million T cells dropped in a roughly linear way, and a significant reduction was already evident by age 40. Because the CMV infection status of the donors was unknown, age-related changes in expanded clonotypes may potentially have been confounded. Compared with the aged group, the long-lived group had more naive CD4+ T cells, fewer expanded clones and increased TCR diversity, suggesting age selection. Estimates of total diversity based on one million sequenced T cells were considered lower bounds and underestimates. The percentage of naive T cells measured by flow cytometry correlated strongly with observed TCR beta diversity.

To note about this clonotype: No cognate antigen has been identified for it. Per-nucleotide qualities are absent, and no much larger clonotype sits a single base away.

Libraries were constructed by 5' RACE. Data came from an Illumina HiSeq 2500. A second PCR of about 6 to 12 cycles was performed with a sample-barcoded 5' primer and a J-beta primer mix. A template-switch 5' adaptor carrying 12 random nucleotides introduced a unique molecular identifier onto each TCR beta cDNA molecule. Each sample yielded at least 3 million CDR3-containing paired-end reads. All of the RNA was converted into first-strand cDNA using the Mint cDNA synthesis kit, with a TRBC-specific oligonucleotide serving as the primer. After uracil-DNA glycosylase treatment, a first 18-cycle PCR used universal primers M1SS and BC2_uni_R on all cDNA. The paper's processing steps were these. For normalization, 1 million high-quality reads were randomly selected from each sample, with every read carrying a distinct molecular identifier. Instead of being binned into consensus sequences, reads that shared molecular identifiers were thrown out. MiTCR, with a Q25 quality threshold and the strictest error-elimination algorithm, was used for CDR3 identification, clonotype clustering and error correction. A nonparametric unseen species model with Euler transformation was used to estimate lower-bound total TCR beta diversity. The public sequencing data were trimmed at Q25 with fastp and processed into clonotypes with MiXCR by TCRdb, which kept only in-frame beta chains. Every distinct CDR3 protein forms one entry, paired with its most common genes and DNA. TCRdb, rather than the study authors, made the V and J calls. The sample yields about 1 million distinct CDR3 sequences; 35% to 50% were counted once. The ten largest clonotypes hold under 20% of the sample.

Systemically healthy Caucasian individuals from Russia, 35 to 40 in total and aged about 6 to 100 years, were included as donors. Each donor gave about 9.7 milliliters of peripheral blood, drawn into EDTA-treated Vacutainer tubes. PBMCs were isolated by Ficoll-Paque density-gradient centrifugation, with at least 6 million obtained per sample. Total RNA, at least 6 micrograms per sample, was extracted from PBMCs with Trizol reagent. For every donor, an aliquot of PBMCs went through flow cytometry to measure the percentages of naive CD45RAhigh/CD27high T cells. Input material: blood. The receptor was derived from a woman aged 55-70 years in good health.

The CDR3 region: CASSDWGDRRTDTQYF. The DNA is TGTGCCAGCAGTGATTGGGGGGACAGACGCACAGATACGCAGTATTTT. The sequence joins TRBV25-1 to TRBJ2-3; the D segment could be TRBD1, given 7 matching bases. V is cut by 3 bases and J by 1 base, and the space between the germline ends is 14 bases. The CDR3, from cysteine to phenylalanine, totals 16 residues. The DNA shown is the 48-base CDR3, in frame from base 1. From a lookup of the germline V gene, CDR1 and CDR2 are MGHDK and SYGVNS.